This passage covers 28 T cell receptor beta chains from one sample sequenced in a study of blood T cell repertoires in COVID-19. The assay was immunoSEQ multiplex PCR, and TCRdb's table has in-frame clones only and misses some. The data contain about 400,000 clones, 89% of them seen just once; the ten biggest clones take up 1.2%. The sequencing sample was made of peripheral blood. These TCRs come from a man between 40 and 49 years old with acute or convalescent COVID-19.

V is TRBV7-2 and J is TRBJ1-5; 7 positions agree with TRBD1. Trimming took 7 bases from V and 1 from J; bases not matched to a gene: 7. CDR1 is SGHTA, CDR2 FQGNSA, per germline. The CDR3 runs 15 residues. This CDR3 reads CASTPGGQSNQPQHF. The CDR3 bases are TGTGCCAGCACCCCAGGGGGTCAGAGCAATCAGCCCCAGCATTTT.

Of note for this clone: The sample holds other DNA sequences that translate to the same CDR3. The chain combines TRBV6-5 with TRBJ1-5; unclear D gene. V dropped 0 bases and J dropped 2 bases, with 8 bases sitting between them. The CDR3 extends over 15 amino acids. The V gene's germline CDR1 is MNHEY and CDR2 SVGAGI. CDR3 loop: CASSYSSGGNQPQHF. CDR3 bases: TGTGCCAGCAGTTACTCTTCCGGGGGCAATCAGCCCCAGCATTTT.

V usage is TRBV13 and J usage is TRBJ1-1; perhaps TRBD1 as D (6 bases). This CDR3 contains 11 residues. V shed 4 bases and J shed 10 bases, with 10 bases lying between them. Germline lookup yields CDR1 PRHDT and CDR2 FYEKMQ (reference sequence). The DNA of the CDR3 is TGTGCCAGCAGCTCCCAGGGGAGAGCTTTCTTT. This encodes CASSSQGRAFF.

The CDR3 sequence is CALAGLAYETQYF. DNA for the CDR3: TGTGCCCTTGCGGGCCTAGCGTACGAGACCCAGTACTTC. V gene TRBV2 combines with J gene TRBJ2-5; a weak D match, TRBD2 (6 bases). Germline V lookup: CDR1 SNHLY, CDR2 FYNNEI. This CDR3 is built from 13 residues. V was clipped by 11 bases and J by 5 bases, with 18 bases between them.

V is TRBV27 and J is TRBJ1-2; TRBD1 is a possible D gene (6 bases). CDR3 length: 13 residues. Trimming took 4 bases from V and 8 from J, leaving 14 bases between them. Germline V CDR1 and CDR2: MNHEY, SMNVEV (reference sequence). CDR3 loop: CASSSDRFAGYTF. The CDR3 nucleotides are TGTGCCAGCAGTTCCGACAGGTTTGCGGGCTACACCTTC.

The chain combines TRBV6-5 with TRBJ2-7, with D maybe TRBD1 (5 bases). Deletions cut 4 bases from V and 6 bases from J, with 19 bases between. The CDR3 has 15 amino acids. CDR1 and CDR2 (germline): MNHEY, SVGAGI. The CDR3 DNA reads as TGTGCCAGCAGTTCTATAGATCTCAGGGCTGGCGAGCAGTACTTC. Its translation: CASSSIDLRAGEQYF.

This chain uses TRBV7-9 with TRBJ1-1; D may be TRBD1 (6 bases). CDR1 and CDR2 (germline): SEHNR, FQNEAQ (reference sequence). Trimming stripped 2 bases from V and 5 bases from J, with 15 bases between. The CDR3 runs 15 residues. DNA of the CDR3: TGTGCCAGCAGCTTACAGTCAGGGGTCGGGACTGAAGCTTTCTTT. As protein: CASSLQSGVGTEAFF.

CDR3 sequence reads: CASSLDSHSYEQYF. DNA for the CDR3: TGCGCCAGCAGCTTGGACAGCCACTCCTACGAGCAGTACTTC. The chain has TRBV5-1 and TRBJ2-7; D gene ambiguous. Between the trimmed V and J ends, which lost 0 bases and 0 bases, there was a span of 7 bases. The germline V gene has CDR1 SGHRS and CDR2 YFSETQ. The CDR3 is 14 residues long.

V and J are TRBV28 and TRBJ1-3, with D tentatively TRBD1 (5 bases). In germline, CDR1 is MDHEN, CDR2 SYDVKM. The CDR3 is 14 amino acids. Trimming removed 4 bases from V and 2 bases from J, with 9 bases in between. DNA for the CDR3: TGTGCCAGCAGTTCCCCAGGGACTGGAAACACCATATATTTT. The encoded protein is CASSSPGTGNTIYF.

The rearrangement uses TRBV27 and TRBJ2-1; the match to TRBD2 covers 10 bases. This CDR3 has 14 residues. Germline trimming cut 6 bases from V and 1 base from J; bases unmatched to any gene: 0. CDR1 is MNHEY, CDR2 SMNVEV, per germline (reference sequence). The CDR3 protein is CASRAGGSYNEQFF. In DNA, the CDR3 is TGTGCCAGCAGAGCGGGGGGGTCCTACAATGAGCAGTTCTTC.

This clone was recorded once. This chain uses TRBV5-1 with TRBJ1-2; no reliable D call. Germline V gene data show CDR1 as SGHRS and CDR2 as YFSETQ. This CDR3 region has 13 residues. The V and J ends lost 0 bases and 6 bases respectively, with 9 bases between them. The CDR3 DNA reads as TGCGCCAGCAGCTTGGAGGTCGGGGATGGCTACACCTTC. This translates into CASSLEVGDGYTF.

This chain links TRBV9 with TRBJ2-7, with TRBD1 matching 8 bases. Losses at the gene ends were 0 bases for V and 7 bases for J; bases not matched to a gene: 15. The CDR3 loop spans 17 amino acids. Germline CDR1 SGDLS, CDR2 YYNGEE. In DNA form, the CDR3 reads TGTGCCAGCAGCGTAGGTCCCGTGGGTTCGACAGGGGAAGAGCAGTACTTC. It translates to CASSVGPVGSTGEEQYF.

The genes are TRBV6-5 and TRBJ2-6; D is unresolved. The CDR3 is 14 residues long. Germline V gives CDR1 MNHEY, CDR2 SVGAGI. V was clipped by 6 bases and J by 3 bases, with 9 bases between them. CDR3 bases: TGTGCCAGCAGCACCACGGGTGGGGCCAACGTCCTGACTTTC. It encodes CASSTTGGANVLTF.

The chain has TRBV4-3 and TRBJ2-7; tentatively, D is TRBD2 (5 bases). The CDR3 runs to 13 residues. Per germline, CDR1 LGHNA and CDR2 YSLEER. With 2 bases removed from V and 7 bases from J, the gap between germline ends came to 12 bases. The CDR3, as DNA: TGCGCCAGCAGCCAACAAGGTGCGGGTGAGCAGTACTTC. This gives the protein CASSQQGAGEQYF.

This chain connects TRBV13 to TRBJ1-4; tentatively, D is TRBD1 (6 bases). CDR1 PRHDT and CDR2 FYEKMQ come from the germline V gene (reference sequence). This CDR3 is 13 amino acids long. Between the trimmed V and J ends, which lost 5 bases and 5 bases, there was a span of 9 bases. CDR3 bases: TGTGCCAGCAGCCCTAGGGGGAATGAAAAACTGTTTTTT. Its translation is CASSPRGNEKLFF.

V usage is TRBV7-9 and J usage is TRBJ1-5; the D gene is possibly TRBD1 (6 bases). CDR1 and CDR2 from the germline V gene are SEHNR and FQNEAQ (reference sequence). V gave up 2 bases and J gave up 6 bases, with 14 bases separating them. The CDR3 has 15 amino acids. CDR3 sequence: CASSLNRERGQPQHF. In DNA form, the CDR3 reads TGTGCCAGCAGCTTAAACAGGGAAAGGGGTCAGCCCCAGCATTTT.

This rearrangement joins TRBV28 to TRBJ2-7; TRBD2 matches at 14 bases. The germline V gene encodes CDR1 MDHEN and CDR2 SYDVKM. V shed 1 base, J shed 3 bases, and the junction held 14 bases outside the gene matches. This CDR3 has 20 amino acids. The CDR3 region has the DNA TGTGCCAGCAGTTTATACGGGACTAGCGGGAGAATCATGGTCGGCTACGAGCAGTACTTC. It codes for CASSLYGTSGRIMVGYEQYF.

This clone was found a few times. The chain joins TRBV7-6 to TRBJ2-7; 8 nucleotides agree with TRBD1. CDR3 length: 15 amino acids. From germline, CDR1 is SGHVS and CDR2 FNYEAQ. Germline trimming cut 5 bases from V and 1 base from J; bases unmatched to any gene: 7. The CDR3 loop reads CASSRTGGWSYEQYF. The CDR3 DNA follows: TGTGCCAGCAGCCGAACAGGGGGTTGGTCCTACGAGCAGTACTTC.

This chain joins TRBV6-1 and TRBJ1-4; D is undetermined. Trimming took off 3 bases at V and 5 bases at J, with 10 bases between the two ends. CDR1 is MNHNS and CDR2 is SASEGT in the germline V gene. The CDR3 length is 14 residues. CDR3 loop: CASSDTRRNEKLFF. DNA for the CDR3: TGTGCCAGCAGTGATACCCGGAGGAATGAAAAACTGTTTTTT.

The gene calls are TRBV12-3 or TRBV12-4 and TRBJ2-1, with D uncertain. Trimming removed 2 bases from V and 7 bases from J, with 6 bases in between. The CDR3 is 12 residues long. The CDR3, as DNA: TGTGCCAGCAGTTTATCGAGAAATGAGCAGTTCTTC. Protein: CASSLSRNEQFF.

This chain connects TRBV4-3 to TRBJ2-5, with a weak D call TRBD1 (5 bases). The V gene's germline CDR1 is LGHNA and CDR2 YSLEER. V lost 0 bases to trimming and J lost 8 bases, with 10 bases between them. This CDR3 contains 13 residues. CDR3 nucleotides: TGCGCCAGCAGCCAAGATGCCGACAGTACCCAGTACTTC. Amino acids: CASSQDADSTQYF.

V gene TRBV6-4 combines with J gene TRBJ1-5; D gene unclear. The V and J ends lost 5 bases and 5 bases respectively, with 10 bases between them. The CDR3 spans 13 residues. CDR1 is MRHNA and CDR2 is SNTAGT in the germline V gene. CDR3 region: CASSPEGDQPQHF. The CDR3 DNA reads as TGTGCCAGCAGTCCGGAAGGAGATCAGCCCCAGCATTTT.

This clone has more than one count but fewer than ten. The gene calls are TRBV3-1 (or the pseudogene TRBV3-2) and TRBJ2-2; D is ambiguous. The germline CDR1 and CDR2 sequences are LGHDT and YNNKEL (reference sequence). The CDR3 contains 12 residues. Deletions cut 3 bases from V and 3 bases from J, with 2 bases between. The CDR3 coding sequence is TGTGCCAGCAGCCACTACACCGGGGAGCTGTTTTTT. It codes for CASSHYTGELFF.

This chain connects TRBV19 to TRBJ2-7; TRBD2 matches at 7 bases. Looked up from germline, CDR1 is LNHDA and CDR2 is SQIVND (reference sequence). The V and J ends lost 6 bases and 3 bases, in that order; junction bases with no gene match: 8. The CDR3 length is 14 residues. The CDR3 sequence: CASSRLGRDYEQYF. CDR3 bases: TGTGCCAGTAGCCGGTTGGGGAGGGACTACGAGCAGTACTTC. Drawing the rest from reference TRBV19 and TRBJ2-7, the complete variable domain is DGGITQSPKYLFRKEGQNVTLSCEQNLNHDAMYWYRQDPGQGLRLIYYSQIVNDFQKGDIAEGYSVSREKKESFPLTVTSAQKNPTAFYLCASSRLGRDYEQYFGPGTRLTVT.

The chain's CDR3 is CSVMGTSGKPSYEQYF. The CDR3 DNA reads as TGCAGCGTTATGGGGACTAGCGGCAAACCCTCCTACGAGCAGTACTTC. The chain couples TRBV29-1 to TRBJ2-7, with 11 bases aligning to TRBD2. V lost 5 bases to trimming and J lost 0 bases; unmatched junction nucleotides: 9. Germline lookup yields CDR1 SQVTM and CDR2 ANQGSEA. The CDR3 length is 16 residues.

This clone was observed a few times. J is TRBJ2-6 and V is TRBV27, with 7 positions matching TRBD2. The CDR3 runs 17 residues. The V segment lost 1 base and the J segment 2 bases; nucleotides outside the gene matches: 5. Germline loops: CDR1 MNHEY, CDR2 SMNVEV (reference sequence). CDR3 DNA sequence: TGTGCCAGCAGTTTATGGGGGGAGGGAACTGGGGCCAACGTCCTGACTTTC. As protein: CASSLWGEGTGANVLTF.

V and J are TRBV18 and TRBJ1-1; no reliable D call. V was clipped by 4 bases and J by 3 bases, with 15 bases between them. This CDR3 is 15 amino acids long. The germline V gene has CDR1 KGHSH and CDR2 LQKENI. DNA for the CDR3: TGTGCCAGCTCACTGGGCCCCCTTTTGGACACTGAAGCTTTCTTT. The encoded protein is CASSLGPLLDTEAFF.

This chain connects TRBV6-6 to TRBJ1-1; the D is unclear. From germline, CDR1 is MNHNY and CDR2 SVGAGI (reference sequence). V lost 5 bases, J lost 6 bases, and 10 bases lay in between. This CDR3 has 12 amino acids. The CDR3 DNA is TGTGCCAGCAGTCCCCCGCGGTCTGAAGCTTTCTTT. This codes for CASSPPRSEAFF.